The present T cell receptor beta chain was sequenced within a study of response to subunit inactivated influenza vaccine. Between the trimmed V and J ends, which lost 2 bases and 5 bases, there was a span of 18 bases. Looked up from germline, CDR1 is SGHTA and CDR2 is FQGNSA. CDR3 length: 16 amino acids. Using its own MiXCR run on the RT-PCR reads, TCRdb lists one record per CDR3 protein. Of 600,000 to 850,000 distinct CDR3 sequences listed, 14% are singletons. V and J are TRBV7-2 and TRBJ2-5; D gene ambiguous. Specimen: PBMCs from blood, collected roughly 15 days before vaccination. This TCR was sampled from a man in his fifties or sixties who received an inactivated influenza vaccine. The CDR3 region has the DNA TGTGCCAGCAGCTTAAGTTTGACCCTAGGTTGGGAGACCCAGTACTTC. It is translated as CASSLSLTLGWETQYF.